This TCR beta chain originates from a study of PD-L1 blockade in urothelial cancer. About the research overall: Patients with male sex and bladder-origin urothelial cancer accounted for most of the roughly 29 enrolled. Prior chemotherapy ranged from 0 to 3 regimens per patient. Findings and caveats of the study: Below-median TCR clonality that was measured in pretreatment blood predicted better survival. In blood at 3 weeks, tumor-associated clones expanded more among patients with durable benefit.

Looked up from germline, CDR1 is KGHSH and CDR2 is LQKENI. The CDR3 is made up of 16 amino acids. The junction had 5 bases not matched to a gene; V was cut back by 2 bases and J by 4 bases. Method: immunoSEQ multiplex PCR; TCRdb's copy keeps in-frame clones and lacks some. The table shows 90,000 to 120,000 clones, with approximately 91% occurring only once. This clone has just one count. Its target is unknown. This receptor was identified in a woman aged 80 or over with urothelial cancer. This sequence joins TRBV18 and TRBJ1-5, with 10 positions matching TRBD1. The sequenced sample was PBMCs, obtained around atezolizumab (anti-PD-L1) treatment. The CDR3 bases are TGTGCCAGCTCACCAGGGACGGGACAGGGGAATCAGCCCCAGCATTTT. This translates into CASSPGTGQGNQPQHF.